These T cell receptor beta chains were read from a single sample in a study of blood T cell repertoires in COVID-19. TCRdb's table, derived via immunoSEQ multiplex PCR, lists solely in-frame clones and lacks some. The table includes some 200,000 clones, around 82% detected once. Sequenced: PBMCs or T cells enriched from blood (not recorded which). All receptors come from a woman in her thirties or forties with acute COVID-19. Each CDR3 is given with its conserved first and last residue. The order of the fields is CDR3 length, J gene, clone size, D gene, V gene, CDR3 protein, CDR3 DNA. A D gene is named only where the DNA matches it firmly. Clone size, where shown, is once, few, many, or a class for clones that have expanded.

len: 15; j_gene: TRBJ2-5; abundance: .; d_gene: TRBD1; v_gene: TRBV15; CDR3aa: CATSRDTGGRETQYF; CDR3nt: TGTGCCACCAGCAGAGATACAGGGGGCAGGGAGACCCAGTACTTC
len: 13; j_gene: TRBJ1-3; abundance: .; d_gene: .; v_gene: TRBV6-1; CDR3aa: CASAAQRGNTIYF; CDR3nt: TGTGCCAGCGCGGCCCAACGGGGAAACACCATATATTTT
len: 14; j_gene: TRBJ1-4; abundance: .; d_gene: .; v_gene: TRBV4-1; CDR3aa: CASSPQGTNEKLFF; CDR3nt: TGCGCCAGCAGCCCACAGGGAACTAATGAAAAACTGTTTTTT
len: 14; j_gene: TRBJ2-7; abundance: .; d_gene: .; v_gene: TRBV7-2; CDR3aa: CASTKLRGNYEQYF; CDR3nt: TGTGCCAGCACGAAGTTAAGAGGTAACTACGAGCAGTACTTC
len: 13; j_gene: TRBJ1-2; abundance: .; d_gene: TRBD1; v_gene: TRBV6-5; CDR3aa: CASSWTGNYGYTF; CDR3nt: TGTGCCAGCAGTTGGACAGGGAACTATGGCTACACCTTC
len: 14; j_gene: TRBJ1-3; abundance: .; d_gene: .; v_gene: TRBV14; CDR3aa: CASSRFRGGNTIYF; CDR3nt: TGTGCCAGCAGCCGATTTCGGGGTGGAAACACCATATATTTT
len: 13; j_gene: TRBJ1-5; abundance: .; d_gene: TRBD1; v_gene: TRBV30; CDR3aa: CALVTGGNQPQHF; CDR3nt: TGTGCCTTAGTGACAGGGGGCAATCAGCCCCAGCATTTT
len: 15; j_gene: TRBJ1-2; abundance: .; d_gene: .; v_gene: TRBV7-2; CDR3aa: CASSTPQGFNYGYTF; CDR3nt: TGTGCCAGCAGCACACCACAGGGATTCAACTATGGCTACACCTTC
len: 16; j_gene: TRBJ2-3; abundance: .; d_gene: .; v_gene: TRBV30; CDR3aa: CAWSGGGQEFTDTQYF; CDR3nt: TGTGCCTGGAGTGGGGGGGGACAGGAATTCACAGATACGCAGTATTTT
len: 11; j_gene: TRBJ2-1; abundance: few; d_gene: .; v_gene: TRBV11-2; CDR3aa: CASSTIDEQFF; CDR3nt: TGTGCCAGCAGCACAATCGATGAGCAGTTCTTC
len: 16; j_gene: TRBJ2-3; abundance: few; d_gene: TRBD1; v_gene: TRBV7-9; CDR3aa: CASSYGQGLITDTQYF; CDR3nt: TGTGCCAGCAGCTACGGACAGGGGCTAATCACAGATACGCAGTATTTT
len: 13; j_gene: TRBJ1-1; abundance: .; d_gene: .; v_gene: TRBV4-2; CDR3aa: CASSQAVNTEAFF; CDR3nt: TGTGCCAGCAGCCAAGCGGTTAACACTGAAGCTTTCTTT
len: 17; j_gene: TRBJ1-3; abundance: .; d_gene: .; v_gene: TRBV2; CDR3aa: CASSEIGDTGTGNTIYF; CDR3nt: TGTGCCAGCAGTGAGATAGGGGATACAGGGACCGGAAACACCATATATTTT
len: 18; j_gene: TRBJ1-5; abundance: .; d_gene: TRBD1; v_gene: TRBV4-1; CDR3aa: CASSQDYPDRGRAQPQHF; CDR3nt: TGCGCCAGCAGCCAAGATTACCCGGACAGGGGGCGGGCTCAGCCCCAGCATTTT
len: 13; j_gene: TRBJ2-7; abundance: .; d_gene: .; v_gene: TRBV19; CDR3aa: CASSAVTAYEQYF; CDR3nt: TGTGCCAGTAGTGCGGTGACAGCCTACGAGCAGTACTTC
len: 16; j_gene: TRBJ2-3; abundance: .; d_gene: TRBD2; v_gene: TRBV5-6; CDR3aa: CASKATSWYSTDTQYF; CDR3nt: TGTGCCAGCAAGGCGACTAGCTGGTATAGCACAGATACGCAGTATTTT
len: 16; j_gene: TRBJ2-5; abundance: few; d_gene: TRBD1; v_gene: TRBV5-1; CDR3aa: CASSLITGATPETQYF; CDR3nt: TGCGCCAGCAGCTTGATCACAGGGGCAACCCCAGAGACCCAGTACTTC
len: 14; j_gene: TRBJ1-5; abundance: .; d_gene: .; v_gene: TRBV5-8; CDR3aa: CASSAGLGNQPQHF; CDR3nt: TGTGCCAGCAGCGCGGGTCTTGGCAATCAGCCCCAGCATTTT
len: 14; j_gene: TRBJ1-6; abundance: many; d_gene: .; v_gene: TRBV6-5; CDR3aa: CASRRGSEDSPLHF; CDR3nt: TGTGCCAGCAGGAGGGGGTCAGAGGATTCACCCCTCCACTTT
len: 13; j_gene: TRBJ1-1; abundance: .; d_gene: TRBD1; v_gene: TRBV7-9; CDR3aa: CASSPGTATEAFF; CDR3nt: TGTGCCAGCAGCCCCGGGACAGCCACTGAAGCTTTCTTT
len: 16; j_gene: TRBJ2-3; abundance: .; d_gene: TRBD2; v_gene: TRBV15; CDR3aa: CATSMPREGYTDTQYF; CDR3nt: TGTGCCACCAGCATGCCACGGGAGGGCTACACAGATACGCAGTATTTT
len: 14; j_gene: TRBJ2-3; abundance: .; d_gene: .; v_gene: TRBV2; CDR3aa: CASSAGRGTDTQYF; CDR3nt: TGTGCCAGCAGTGCGGGCAGGGGCACAGATACGCAGTATTTT
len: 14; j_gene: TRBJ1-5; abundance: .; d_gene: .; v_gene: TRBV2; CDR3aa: CASRWRVGNQPQHF; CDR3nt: TGTGCCAGCAGATGGAGGGTGGGCAATCAGCCCCAGCATTTT
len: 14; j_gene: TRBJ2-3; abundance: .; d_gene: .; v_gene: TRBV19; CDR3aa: CATKDSASTDTQYF; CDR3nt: TGTGCCACGAAGGACTCTGCTAGCACAGATACGCAGTATTTT
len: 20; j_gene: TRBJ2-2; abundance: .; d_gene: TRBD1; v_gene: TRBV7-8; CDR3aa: CASSLFDLVRAGGNTGELFF; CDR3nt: TGTGCCAGCAGCTTATTCGATCTTGTGAGGGCAGGGGGAAACACCGGGGAGCTGTTTTTT
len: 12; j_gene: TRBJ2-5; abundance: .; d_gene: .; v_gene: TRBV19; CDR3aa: CASRGAAETQYF; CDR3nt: TGTGCCAGTAGGGGGGCTGCGGAGACCCAGTACTTC
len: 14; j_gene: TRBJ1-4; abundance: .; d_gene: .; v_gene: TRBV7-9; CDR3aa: CASSSLGGDEKLFF; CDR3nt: TGTGCCAGCAGCTCGTTAGGGGGAGATGAAAAACTGTTTTTT
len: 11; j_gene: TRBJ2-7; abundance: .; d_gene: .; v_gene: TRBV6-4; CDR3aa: CASSPRGEQYF; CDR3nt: TGTGCCAGCAGCCCGCGGGGAGAGCAGTACTTC
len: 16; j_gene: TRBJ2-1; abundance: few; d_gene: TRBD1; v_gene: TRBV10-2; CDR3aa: CASSDGWDRGYNEQFF; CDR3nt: TGCGCCAGCAGTGATGGATGGGACAGGGGATACAATGAGCAGTTCTTC
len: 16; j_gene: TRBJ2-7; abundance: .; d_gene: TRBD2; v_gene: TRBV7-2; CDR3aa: CASSLEWREGAYEQYF; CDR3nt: TGTGCCAGCAGCTTAGAATGGCGGGAGGGTGCCTACGAGCAGTACTTC
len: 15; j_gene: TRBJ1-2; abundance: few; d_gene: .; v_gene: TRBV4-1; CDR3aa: CASSFRNTGFYGYTF; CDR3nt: TGCGCCAGCAGCTTTCGAAATACAGGGTTCTATGGCTACACCTTC
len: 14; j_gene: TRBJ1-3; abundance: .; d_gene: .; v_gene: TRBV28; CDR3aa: CASGQAHSGNTIYF; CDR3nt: TGTGCCAGCGGCCAGGCCCACTCTGGAAACACCATATATTTT
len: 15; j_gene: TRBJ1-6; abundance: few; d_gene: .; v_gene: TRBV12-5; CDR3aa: CASGPEANDNSPLHF; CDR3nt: TGTGCTAGTGGTCCGGAGGCAAACGATAATTCACCCCTCCACTTT
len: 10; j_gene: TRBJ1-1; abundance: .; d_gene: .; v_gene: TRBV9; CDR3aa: CASSPTEAFF; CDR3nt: TGTGCCAGCAGCCCTACTGAAGCTTTCTTT
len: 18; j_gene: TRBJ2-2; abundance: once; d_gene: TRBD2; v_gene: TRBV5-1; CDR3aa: CASRRWGLAVANTGELFF; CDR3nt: TGCGCCAGCCGTCGATGGGGACTAGCGGTCGCGAACACCGGGGAGCTGTTTTTT
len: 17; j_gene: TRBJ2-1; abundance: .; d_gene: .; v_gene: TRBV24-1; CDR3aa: CATSDHTGQGAYNEQFF; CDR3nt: TGTGCCACCAGTGACCACACGGGACAAGGGGCCTACAATGAGCAGTTCTTC